The 18 T cell receptor beta chains presented below share a single source sample, sequenced in a study of blood T cell repertoires in COVID-19. The method was immunoSEQ multiplex PCR; TCRdb's version includes in-frame clones alone and lacks a portion of them. The sample holds over 50,000 clones; approximately 84% are singletons and the top ten take 25% to 30%. The specimen was peripheral blood. The receptor set was obtained from a human donor in a cohort sampled during active COVID-19.

The chain recombines TRBV19 with TRBJ1-2, with D perhaps TRBD1 (5 bases). Germline V lookup: CDR1 LNHDA, CDR2 SQIVND (reference sequence). V was clipped by 5 bases and J by 1 base, with 11 bases between them. This CDR3 region has 14 residues. The CDR3 region has the DNA TGTGCCAGTAGTGCCGACCAGGGTAACTATGGCTACACCTTC. Translated: CASSADQGNYGYTF.

The gene calls are TRBV9 and TRBJ2-7; D is possibly TRBD2 (5 bases). CDR3 size: 14 residues. CDR1 and CDR2 from the germline V gene are SGDLS and YYNGEE. Trimming left V 0 bases short and J 5 bases short, with 12 bases between. The chain's CDR3 is CASSVATLSDEQYF. The CDR3 region has the DNA TGTGCCAGCAGCGTAGCTACCCTTAGCGACGAGCAGTACTTC.

The gene calls are TRBV9 and TRBJ1-6; no firm D call. Trimming stripped 0 bases from V and 10 bases from J, with 8 bases between. The CDR3 loop spans 13 amino acids. The germline V gene has CDR1 SGDLS and CDR2 YYNGEE. The CDR3 protein is CASSVVAGSPLHF. CDR3 bases: TGTGCCAGCAGCGTAGTGGCGGGATCACCCCTCCACTTT.

The rearrangement joins TRBV7-8 to TRBJ2-7; 9 positions agree with TRBD2. The germline CDR1 and CDR2 sequences are SGHVS and FQNEAQ. J gave up 0 bases and V 5 bases, and 5 bases lay outside the gene matches. The CDR3 loop spans 15 amino acids. CDR3 amino acids: CASSPSSGASYEQYF. The DNA for the CDR3 is TGTGCCAGCAGCCCGTCTAGCGGGGCCTCCTACGAGCAGTACTTC.

The chain joins TRBV29-1 to TRBJ1-5; 9 bases agree with TRBD1. CDR1 is SQVTM and CDR2 is ANQGSEA in the germline V gene. This CDR3 contains 13 residues. V shed 6 bases and J 6 bases; nucleotides not matched to a gene: 6. CDR3 nucleotide sequence: TGCAGCGTAAGGGACAGGGAAGGTCAGCCCCAGCATTTT. Amino acids: CSVRDREGQPQHF.

The V and J genes are TRBV24-1 and TRBJ2-2; the match to TRBD2 covers 12 bases. The CDR3 is made up of 17 amino acids. In germline, CDR1 is KGHDR, CDR2 SFDVKD. Trimming took 5 bases from V and 4 from J; bases not matched to a gene: 7. CDR3 region: CATSAASGGVRTGELFF. CDR3 nucleotide sequence: TGTGCCACCAGTGCGGCTAGCGGGGGGGTCCGCACCGGGGAGCTGTTTTTT.

The chain is built from TRBV7-8 and TRBJ1-1; no firm D call. This CDR3 is built from 13 residues. CDR1 and CDR2 (germline): SGHVS, FQNEAQ. Trimming left V 1 base short and J 8 bases short, with 11 bases between. CDR3 in DNA: TGTGCCAGCAGCTTAGATATATCAGTGGAAGCTTTCTTT. Translation gives CASSLDISVEAFF.

The chain is built from TRBV7-9 and TRBJ1-4; 7 bases are a match to TRBD1. J lost 8 bases, V lost 1 base, and 10 bases had no gene match. This CDR3 comprises 16 residues. Per germline, CDR1 SEHNR and CDR2 FQNEAQ (reference sequence). CDR3 sequence: CASSLGRQGSSEKLFF. CDR3 sequence (DNA): TGTGCCAGCAGCTTAGGCCGACAGGGAAGTAGCGAAAAACTGTTTTTT.

The chain links TRBV28 to TRBJ1-2; D not certain. V was cut by 5 bases and J by 2 bases, with 12 bases left in between. The germline V gene has CDR1 MDHEN and CDR2 SYDVKM. This CDR3 spans 14 amino acids. CDR3 sequence (DNA): TGTGCCAGCAGTACCCCCGGGAGAAACTATGGCTACACCTTC. Translating it yields CASSTPGRNYGYTF.

The gene calls are TRBV6-6 and TRBJ1-5; D gene uncertain. Germline CDR1 reads MNHNY; CDR2 reads SVGAGI (reference sequence). This CDR3 is 13 amino acids long. The V and J ends lost 2 bases and 2 bases respectively, with 4 bases between them. Written as DNA, the CDR3 is TGTGCCAGCAGTTACCGTGGCAATCAGCCCCAGCATTTT. Translating it yields CASSYRGNQPQHF.

The CDR3 loop is CASSQDPGRNQPQHF. CDR3 in DNA: TGCGCCAGCAGCCAGGACCCAGGGAGGAATCAGCCCCAGCATTTT. The J gene is TRBJ1-5, the V gene TRBV5-1; perhaps TRBD1 as D (5 bases). This CDR3 comprises 15 residues. V shed 4 bases and J shed 4 bases, with 15 bases lying between them. Germline values: CDR1 SGHRS, CDR2 YFSETQ.

The genes are TRBV5-1 and TRBJ1-1; unclear D gene. The CDR3 extends over 13 amino acids. The germline CDR1 and CDR2 sequences are SGHRS and YFSETQ. Trimming shortened V by 0 bases and J by 1 base, and 4 bases separated the two germline ends. This chain's CDR3 is CASSLEPNTEAFF. The CDR3 DNA reads TGCGCCAGCAGCTTGGAGCCGAACACTGAAGCTTTCTTT.

This chain connects TRBV19 to TRBJ2-2; a weak D match, TRBD2 (5 bases). Trimming removed 5 bases from V and 0 bases from J, with 13 bases in between. The CDR3 spans 16 residues. The germline V gene has CDR1 LNHDA and CDR2 SQIVND (reference sequence). CDR3: CASSLKSGANTGELFF. For the CDR3, the DNA is TGTGCCAGTAGTCTAAAGTCCGGGGCGAACACCGGGGAGCTGTTTTTT.

This chain's CDR3 is CASSVVETGDSPLHF. The CDR3 DNA reads TGTGCCAGCAGCGTAGTTGAGACGGGGGATTCACCCCTCCACTTT. V is TRBV9 and J is TRBJ1-6; D is perhaps TRBD1 (5 bases). The CDR3 runs to 15 residues. Germline CDR1 SGDLS, CDR2 YYNGEE. V lost 0 bases and J 8 bases, leaving 12 bases between the germline ends.

The V gene is TRBV19, the J gene TRBJ1-5, with D possibly TRBD1 on 6 matching bases. The length of the CDR3 is 16 residues. With 6 bases removed from V and 2 bases from J, the gap between germline ends came to 17 bases. From germline, CDR1 is LNHDA and CDR2 SQIVND (reference sequence). For the CDR3, the DNA is TGTGCCAGTAGGAGGTTCGGCTACAGGGGCAATCAGCCCCAGCATTTT. It yields the protein CASRRFGYRGNQPQHF.

This clone has more than one count but fewer than ten. The chain has TRBV7-9 and TRBJ1-2; D remains unclear. Trimming shortened V by 3 bases and J by 6 bases, and 11 bases separated the two germline ends. Looked up from germline, CDR1 is SEHNR and CDR2 is FQNEAQ (reference sequence). CDR3 length equals 13 residues. The CDR3 spells CASSFDERDGYTF. Written as DNA, the CDR3 is TGTGCCAGCAGCTTTGACGAGAGGGATGGCTACACCTTC.

The chain recombines TRBV28 with TRBJ2-7; weak D call: TRBD2 (5 bases). In germline, CDR1 is MDHEN, CDR2 SYDVKM. Trimming cost V 3 bases and J 3 bases, with 9 bases left between them. The CDR3 totals 13 residues. The CDR3 bases are TGTGCCAGCAGTTTGACCGGGATCTACGAGCAGTACTTC. Its translation: CASSLTGIYEQYF.

This chain connects TRBV9 to TRBJ2-5, with 8 nucleotides matching TRBD1. V was clipped by 8 bases and J by 7 bases; unmatched bases: 10. The CDR3 spans 13 residues. Germline V gene lookup returns CDR1 SGDLS and CDR2 YYNGEE. This chain's CDR3 is CASGQGGAGTQYF. CDR3 coding DNA: TGTGCCAGTGGACAGGGCGGAGCGGGGACCCAGTACTTC.